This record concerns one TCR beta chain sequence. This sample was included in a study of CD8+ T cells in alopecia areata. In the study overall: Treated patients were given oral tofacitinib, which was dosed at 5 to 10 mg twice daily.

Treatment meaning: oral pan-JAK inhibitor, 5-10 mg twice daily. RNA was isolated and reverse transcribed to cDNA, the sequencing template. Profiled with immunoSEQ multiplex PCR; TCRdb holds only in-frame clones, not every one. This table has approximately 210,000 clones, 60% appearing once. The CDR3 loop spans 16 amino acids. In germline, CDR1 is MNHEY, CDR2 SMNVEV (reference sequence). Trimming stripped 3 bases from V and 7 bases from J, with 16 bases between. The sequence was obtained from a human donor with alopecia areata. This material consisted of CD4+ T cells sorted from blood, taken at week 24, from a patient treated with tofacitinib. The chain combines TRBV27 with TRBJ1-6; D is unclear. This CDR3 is CASSFSIHATNSPLHF. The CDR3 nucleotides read TGTGCCAGCAGTTTCTCAATTCACGCTACCAATTCACCCCTCCACTTT.